These 21 T cell receptor beta chains were sequenced from one sample in a study of T cell responses to AZD1222 COVID-19 vaccine. Assay used: immunoSEQ multiplex PCR; TCRdb lists only in-frame clones, some missing. The sample has roughly 130,000 clones; 80% to 95% are singletons. Sequencing used peripheral blood, obtained 28 days after the second AZD1222 dose. These receptor sequences come from an adult who received the AZD1222 COVID-19 vaccine.

This sequence joins TRBV7-3 and TRBJ1-6; D unresolved. The CDR3 is made up of 15 amino acids. Trimming removed 4 bases from V and 6 bases from J, with 13 bases in between. The germline CDR1 and CDR2 sequences are SGHTA and FQGTGA. CDR3 amino acids: CASSWRHSFNSPLHF. The CDR3 DNA sequence: TGTGCCAGCAGCTGGAGGCACAGTTTTAATTCACCCCTCCACTTT.

In its sample, this clone was seen once. The chain joins TRBV10-3 to TRBJ1-1; D gene uncertain. Germline values: CDR1 ENHRY, CDR2 SYGVKD. The length of the CDR3 is 14 residues. Trimming removed 3 bases from V and 4 bases from J, with 12 bases in between. The CDR3 DNA reads TGTGCCATCAGTGACCGGGGAAGGTCCACTGAAGCTTTCTTT. This gives the protein CAISDRGRSTEAFF.

The sample holds one count of this clone. This sequence joins TRBV15 and TRBJ2-3; 11 bases fit TRBD2. V shed 1 base, J shed 8 bases, and the junction held 5 bases outside the gene matches. The CDR3 sequence is 15 residues long. In germline, CDR1 is LNHNV, CDR2 YYDKDF (reference sequence). For the CDR3, the DNA is TGTGCCACCAGCAGAGGTCTAGCGGGAGGAGGTACGCAGTATTTT. Its protein product is CATSRGLAGGGTQYF.

This chain uses TRBV5-1 with TRBJ1-5, with D unclear. CDR1 is SGHRS, CDR2 YFSETQ, per germline. There are 15 residues in the CDR3. Trimming shortened V by 0 bases and J by 2 bases, and 9 bases separated the two germline ends. CDR3 DNA sequence: TGCGCCAGCAGCTTGGCAGGAGATCGCAATCAGCCCCAGCATTTT. It specifies CASSLAGDRNQPQHF.

The chain joins TRBV5-1 to TRBJ2-5; 9 bases line up with TRBD2. V was pared by 5 bases and J by 7 bases, with 12 bases of the junction left unmatched. The CDR3 loop spans 15 amino acids. CDR1 SGHRS and CDR2 YFSETQ come from the germline V gene. The CDR3 loop is CASSSTSGATGTQYF. CDR3 bases: TGCGCCAGCAGTTCGACTAGCGGCGCGACCGGGACCCAGTACTTC.

The chain joins TRBV3-1 (or the pseudogene TRBV3-2) to TRBJ2-3; a weak D match, TRBD2 (6 bases). The CDR3 consists of 15 residues. V lost 0 bases to trimming and J lost 11 bases, with 18 bases between them. Germline V gives CDR1 LGHDT, CDR2 YNNKEL (reference sequence). CDR3 nucleotides: TGTGCCAGCAGCCAAGATACCCCCCCGGGACTTTGGCAGTATTTT. It encodes CASSQDTPPGLWQYF.

The chain uses TRBV2 and TRBJ2-7; 7 bases align to TRBD1. This CDR3 has 14 amino acids. Germline assignment: CDR1 SNHLY and CDR2 FYNNEI. V shed 5 bases and J 0 bases; nucleotides not matched to a gene: 4. The CDR3 sequence is CASSKGGSSYEQYF. The CDR3 DNA reads TGTGCCAGCAGTAAAGGGGGCAGCTCCTACGAGCAGTACTTC.

This clone came up a few times. The chain is built from TRBV29-1 and TRBJ2-7; D possibly corresponds to TRBD1 (5 bases). CDR3 length: 13 amino acids. In germline, CDR1 is SQVTM, CDR2 ANQGSEA. Between the trimmed V and J ends, which lost 4 bases and 5 bases, there was a span of 15 bases. The DNA of the CDR3 is TGCAGCGTTGGGACACCAGGGTTGAACGAGCAGTACTTC. Its translation: CSVGTPGLNEQYF.

The chain links TRBV12-3 or TRBV12-4 to TRBJ2-7; D not resolved. V shed 6 bases and J shed 2 bases, with 8 bases lying between them. CDR3 length: 12 amino acids. This CDR3 is CASSQAPYEQYF. The CDR3 DNA is TGTGCCAGCAGCCAGGCGCCCTACGAGCAGTACTTC.

This chain joins TRBV9 and TRBJ1-2; 7 nucleotides agree with TRBD1. The CDR3 covers 12 residues. V lost 6 bases to trimming and J lost 7 bases; unmatched junction nucleotides: 6. Germline V gene data show CDR1 as SGDLS and CDR2 as YYNGEE. The CDR3: CASNNRGSGYTF. The CDR3, as DNA: TGTGCCAGCAACAACAGGGGAAGTGGCTACACCTTC.

The V call is TRBV6-2 or TRBV6-3, the J call TRBJ1-2; perhaps TRBD1 as D (6 bases). The length of the CDR3 is 12 residues. V lost 5 bases and J lost 8, with 12 bases in between. From germline, CDR1 is MNHEY and CDR2 SVGEGT. CDR3 protein: CASSPNRAGYTF. For the CDR3, the DNA is TGTGCCAGCAGTCCAAACAGGGCGGGCTACACCTTC.

This chain joins TRBV2 and TRBJ2-5, with 7 bases lining up with TRBD1. Germline assignment: CDR1 SNHLY and CDR2 FYNNEI. The ends lost 6 bases at V and 1 base at J; junction bases unmatched: 14. The CDR3 runs 17 residues. The DNA for the CDR3 is TGTGCCAGCAGCGCTGTCCACAGGGGAAGGGGCCAAGAGACCCAGTACTTC. Protein: CASSAVHRGRGQETQYF.

This chain links TRBV25-1 with TRBJ1-4, with no clear D. V was shortened by 3 bases and J by 16 bases, with 18 bases between the two germline ends. Germline CDR1 and CDR2: MGHDK and SYGVNS. The CDR3 is 13 amino acids. The CDR3 DNA follows: TGTGCCAGCAGTGAGGACGGTAGGCCACGTACGTTTTTT. It codes for CASSEDGRPRTFF.

This chain joins TRBV18 and TRBJ1-2, with TRBD1 as a possible D gene (5 bases). The CDR3 sequence is 15 residues long. Trimming took off 0 bases at V and 1 base at J, with 9 bases between the two ends. CDR1 is KGHSH and CDR2 is LQKENI in the germline V gene. CDR3 in DNA: TGTGCCAGCTCACCACCTCAGGGAATTAACTATGGCTACACCTTC. This encodes CASSPPQGINYGYTF.

The chain is built from TRBV19 and TRBJ1-2, with TRBD1 matching 7 bases. Germline CDR1 is LNHDA and CDR2 is SQIVND (reference sequence). The junction had 6 bases not matched to a gene; V was cut back by 4 bases and J by 4 bases. This CDR3 region has 14 residues. In nucleotides, the CDR3 is TGTGCCAGTAGTACCTCAGGGGGAGGCTATGGCTACACCTTC. Its protein is CASSTSGGGYGYTF. Using reference TRBV19 and TRBJ1-2 for the parts outside the CDR3, the full variable domain is DGGITQSPKYLFRKEGQNVTLSCEQNLNHDAMYWYRQDPGQGLRLIYYSQIVNDFQKGDIAEGYSVSREKKESFPLTVTSAQKNPTAFYLCASSTSGGGYGYTFGSGTRLTVV.

This chain connects TRBV2 to TRBJ2-7, with 9 bases identical to TRBD1. The germline CDR1 and CDR2 sequences are SNHLY and FYNNEI. Trimming removed 2 bases from V and 3 bases from J; junction bases left unmatched: 8. The CDR3 runs 16 residues. The CDR3 is CASSERQPGQGYEQYF. Written as DNA, the CDR3 is TGTGCCAGCAGTGAACGCCAGCCGGGACAGGGCTACGAGCAGTACTTC.

This chain links TRBV29-1 with TRBJ2-1; 14 nucleotides match TRBD2. V gave up 3 bases and J gave up 2 bases; unmatched junction bases: 9. Looked up from germline, CDR1 is SQVTM and CDR2 is ANQGSEA. CDR3 length equals 18 residues. The DNA for the CDR3 is TGCAGCGTTGATCCCGGGACTAGCGGGAGCGGCCCCTACAATGAGCAGTTCTTC. This sequence encodes CSVDPGTSGSGPYNEQFF.

This chain uses TRBV19 with TRBJ1-5; D is possibly TRBD1 (6 bases). Trimming took off 5 bases at V and 2 bases at J, with 16 bases between the two ends. The germline CDR1 and CDR2 sequences are LNHDA and SQIVND (reference sequence). This CDR3 is built from 16 residues. CDR3 in DNA: TGTGCCAGTAGTCCCTATACAGGGTCTGGCAATCAGCCCCAGCATTTT. Translation: CASSPYTGSGNQPQHF.

This chain joins TRBV14 and TRBJ1-2; D ambiguous. The CDR3 is 13 amino acids. The V and J ends lost 1 base and 7 bases respectively, with 10 bases between them. Germline CDR1 reads SGHDN; CDR2 reads FVKESK. The DNA of the CDR3 is TGTGCCAGCAGCCAAGCCCACCGCCTTGGCTACACCTTC. It encodes CASSQAHRLGYTF. Complete variable domain (other parts from reference TRBV14 and TRBJ1-2): EAGVTQFPSHSVIEKGQTVTLRCDPISGHDNLYWYRRVMGKEIKFLLHFVKESKQDESGMPNNRFLAERTGGTYSTLKVQPAELEDSGVYFCASSQAHRLGYTFGSGTRLTVV.

This chain links TRBV7-3 with TRBJ1-2; D is ambiguous. The CDR3 sequence is 14 residues long. Trimming stripped 0 bases from V and 8 bases from J, with 13 bases between. The V gene's germline CDR1 is SGHTA and CDR2 FQGTGA. CDR3 nucleotides: TGTGCCAGCAGCTTAACGGTGAGAGGAGGGGGCTACACCTTC. This codes for CASSLTVRGGGYTF.

The chain links TRBV7-2 to TRBJ1-2; unclear D gene. V lost 0 bases to trimming and J lost 1 base, with 6 bases between them. The CDR3 totals 14 residues. Per germline, CDR1 SGHTA and CDR2 FQGNSA. CDR3 region: CASSLARDNYGYTF. The CDR3 region has the DNA TGTGCCAGCAGCTTAGCTAGGGATAACTATGGCTACACCTTC.